These 29 T cell receptor beta chains were all obtained from the same sample, sequenced in a study of technical replicates of blood from several donors. Here immunoSEQ multiplex PCR was the method, and the copy in TCRdb shows in-frame clones only, minus some. This sample has tens of thousands of clones; just over 90% occur once, and the top ten carry roughly 0.27%. Sequencing used T cells isolated from PBMCs. Every receptor here comes from a human donor in good health.

This clone was observed once. The CDR3 loop reads CASSLLSAGPARGANVLTF. DNA of the CDR3: TGTGCCAGCAGCTTATTGTCAGCGGGACCCGCCCGTGGGGCCAACGTCCTGACTTTC. This chain uses TRBV11-3 with TRBJ2-6, with 7 bases that match TRBD2. Germline-derived CDR1 and CDR2 are SGHNT and YENEEA. This CDR3 has 19 amino acids. J lost 3 bases, V lost 2 bases, and 13 bases had no gene match.

This sequence joins TRBV27 and TRBJ2-7; 11 nucleotides align to TRBD1. Trimming removed 5 bases from V and 7 bases from J; junction bases left unmatched: 4. The CDR3 contains 13 residues. The germline V gene encodes CDR1 MNHEY and CDR2 SMNVEV (reference sequence). CDR3 DNA: TGTGCCAGCAGTCAGGACAGGGGGCAAGAGCAGTACTTC. Translated, it gives CASSQDRGQEQYF.

This clone was counted a single time. The chain joins TRBV19 to TRBJ2-7, with 8 bases lining up with TRBD1. CDR3 length: 14 amino acids. V lost 7 bases and J lost 5; bases outside the gene matches: 10. Germline CDR1 is LNHDA and CDR2 is SQIVND (reference sequence). The CDR3 sequence is CASNDRGGLNEQYF. The CDR3 DNA sequence: TGTGCCAGTAATGACAGGGGTGGTCTTAACGAGCAGTACTTC.

The gene calls are TRBV5-8 and TRBJ2-7; tentatively, D is TRBD2 (5 bases). Germline CDR1 reads SGHTS; CDR2 reads YDEGEE. This CDR3 contains 15 residues. Trimming took off 3 bases at V and 4 bases at J, with 17 bases between the two ends. In DNA, the CDR3 is TGTGCCAGCAGCTCCTACATATCGGGGTTTTACGAGCAGTACTTC. This codes for CASSSYISGFYEQYF.

This chain uses TRBV5-1 with TRBJ1-1; D gene ambiguous. V lost 2 bases and J 0 bases, leaving 8 bases between the germline ends. The germline V gene encodes CDR1 SGHRS and CDR2 YFSETQ. The CDR3 length is 14 residues. The CDR3 DNA is TGCGCCAGCAGCTTTCACAGAGTGAACACTGAAGCTTTCTTT. It codes for CASSFHRVNTEAFF.

This chain connects TRBV18 to TRBJ2-1; 10 bases fit TRBD2. The J segment lost 9 bases and the V segment lost 1 base, leaving 6 bases of the junction unmatched. Germline V lookup: CDR1 KGHSH, CDR2 LQKENI. The CDR3 is 15 residues long. Here the CDR3 DNA reads TGTGCCAGCTCACCACGGGCTAGCGGGAGTCTTGAGCAGTTCTTC. As protein: CASSPRASGSLEQFF.

Here the CDR3 DNA reads TGTGCCAGCTCCGGGGACCCGGGACAGGGCCAAAAACTGTTTTTT. Residues: CASSGDPGQGQKLFF. This chain joins TRBV18 and TRBJ1-4; 9 positions agree with TRBD1. Germline V gene lookup returns CDR1 KGHSH and CDR2 LQKENI. V shed 6 bases, J shed 9 bases, and the junction held 11 bases outside the gene matches. The CDR3 is 15 residues long.

This clone appeared once. CDR3 nucleotides: TGTGCTAGTGGTCCGACTAGCGGGGGGTACCAAGAGACCCAGTACTTC. The encoded protein is CASGPTSGGYQETQYF. The chain couples TRBV12-5 to TRBJ2-5; TRBD2 matches 13 bases. Germline loops: CDR1 LGHNT, CDR2 FRNRAP. V trimming: 5 bases; J trimming: 0 bases; junction bases outside the gene matches: 3. The CDR3 extends over 16 amino acids.

The rearrangement uses TRBV6-1 and TRBJ1-1; TRBD1 might be the D (6 bases). V shed 2 bases and J shed 3 bases, with 28 bases lying between them. Germline loops: CDR1 MNHNS, CDR2 SASEGT. The length of the CDR3 is 20 residues. DNA of the CDR3: TGTGCCAGCAGTGAATGGAGTGGCAGATTGACAGGCCCATTTCACACTGAAGCTTTCTTT. Its protein product is CASSEWSGRLTGPFHTEAFF.

The V and J genes are TRBV25-1 and TRBJ2-2; 7 bases agree with TRBD1. The germline CDR1 and CDR2 sequences are MGHDK and SYGVNS. With 9 bases clipped from V and 3 bases from J, the junction kept 4 bases outside the gene matches. This CDR3 has 13 amino acids. The CDR3 here is CASRDSYTGELFF. CDR3 nucleotides: TGTGCCAGTCGGGACAGCTACACCGGGGAGCTGTTTTTT.

The gene calls are TRBV6-5 and TRBJ2-7; 7 bases are shared with TRBD2. V gave up 2 bases and J gave up 0 bases; unmatched junction bases: 4. The CDR3 contains 15 residues. Germline values: CDR1 MNHEY, CDR2 SVGAGI. CDR3: CASSYGLADSYEQYF. The CDR3 bases are TGTGCCAGCAGTTACGGTCTAGCGGACTCCTACGAGCAGTACTTC.

CDR3 in amino acids: CASSQPIRNTEAFF. CDR3 DNA: TGCGCCAGCAGCCAACCAATTAGAAACACTGAAGCTTTCTTT. The chain carries TRBV4-1 and TRBJ1-1; no reliable D call. Trimming removed 2 bases from V and 2 bases from J, with 9 bases in between. Germline V gene data show CDR1 as MGHRA and CDR2 as YSYEKL. The CDR3 is made up of 14 amino acids.

The chain employs TRBV6-5 and TRBJ1-1; 7 bases line up with TRBD1. The CDR3 spans 15 residues. The ends lost 2 bases at V and 3 bases at J; junction bases unmatched: 6. Germline V CDR1 and CDR2: MNHEY, SVGAGI. The CDR3 protein is CASSYDPQGDTEAFF. In DNA, the CDR3 is TGTGCCAGCAGTTACGACCCCCAGGGGGACACTGAAGCTTTCTTT.

This chain uses TRBV5-1 with TRBJ2-6; 8 bases align to TRBD2. Trimming at V came to 4 bases and at J to 2 bases, leaving 5 bases not matched to a gene. The CDR3 has 16 residues. The germline CDR1 and CDR2 sequences are SGHRS and YFSETQ. CDR3 bases: TGCGCCAGCAGCGATGCGGGGGGCACTGGGGCCAACGTCCTGACTTTC. Its protein product is CASSDAGGTGANVLTF.

This clone appeared a single time. DNA for the CDR3: TGTGCCATCAGTGACTGGGACAGTGATCAGCCCCAGCATTTT. It translates to CAISDWDSDQPQHF. The rearrangement links TRBV10-3 to TRBJ1-5; TRBD1 matches 7 bases. J lost 5 bases, V lost 3 bases, and 4 bases had no gene match. Germline CDR1 and CDR2: ENHRY and SYGVKD. The CDR3 runs to 14 residues.

The chain couples TRBV6-5 to TRBJ1-4; 9 nucleotides match TRBD1. Germline assignment: CDR1 MNHEY and CDR2 SVGAGI. CDR3 length: 15 residues. The V and J ends lost 0 bases and 5 bases, in that order; junction bases with no gene match: 1. The CDR3 protein is CASSYSDRGNEKLFF. CDR3 DNA sequence: TGTGCCAGCAGTTACTCGGACAGGGGCAATGAAAAACTGTTTTTT.

The chain recombines TRBV20-1 with TRBJ1-2; D possibly corresponds to TRBD1 (5 bases). This CDR3 contains 11 residues. V was clipped by 3 bases and J by 4 bases, with 6 bases between them. CDR1 is DFQATT and CDR2 is SNEGSKA in the germline V gene (reference sequence). For the CDR3, the DNA is TGCAGTGCTAGCGACAGCTATGGCTACACCTTC. Protein: CSASDSYGYTF.

The chain uses TRBV13 and TRBJ1-5, with D maybe TRBD1 (6 bases). Germline V CDR1 and CDR2: PRHDT, FYEKMQ (reference sequence). The CDR3 is made up of 13 amino acids. V lost 3 bases to trimming and J lost 6 bases, with 9 bases between them. CDR3 in DNA: TGTGCCAGCAGCTTCCAGGGGTCTCAGCCCCAGCATTTT. It codes for CASSFQGSQPQHF.

V usage is TRBV5-1 and J usage is TRBJ1-5; 10 nucleotides align to TRBD1. Germline assignment: CDR1 SGHRS and CDR2 YFSETQ. The CDR3 is made up of 15 amino acids. V shed 5 bases and J 10 bases; nucleotides not matched to a gene: 12. This CDR3 reads CASRWTGGGFDPQHF. CDR3 bases: TGCGCCAGCAGATGGACAGGGGGGGGTTTTGATCCCCAGCATTTT.

This chain joins TRBV28 and TRBJ1-1, with D unresolved. CDR3 length equals 15 residues. Trimming removed 4 bases from V and 1 base from J, with 13 bases in between. Germline V gives CDR1 MDHEN, CDR2 SYDVKM. The CDR3 DNA is TGTGCCAGCAGTTCCGGGGTAGAATGGAACACTGAAGCTTTCTTT. Protein product: CASSSGVEWNTEAFF.

The chain uses TRBV12-2 and TRBJ2-2; the listed D gene, TRBD2, was not tested against the DNA. TRBV12-2 is termed a pseudogene. The CDR3 loop spans 22 amino acids. CDR3 sequence: CASRLVRSGGRAPSFNTGELFF. CDR3 nucleotide sequence: TGTGCAAGTCGCTTAGTCCGCTCGGGCGGGAGGGCACCCTCATTTAACACCGGGGAGCTGTTTTTT.

This clone was recorded once. The gene calls are TRBV11-3 and TRBJ2-2; the D gene is possibly TRBD1 (5 bases). From germline, CDR1 is SGHNT and CDR2 YENEEA. Trimming removed 5 bases from V and 0 bases from J, with 13 bases in between. CDR3 length: 16 residues. The CDR3 loop is CASSARQNPNTGELFF. As DNA, the CDR3 is TGTGCCAGCAGCGCCCGACAGAACCCGAACACCGGGGAGCTGTTTTTT.

The chain joins TRBV2 to TRBJ2-1, with D unclear. Germline V gene data show CDR1 as SNHLY and CDR2 as FYNNEI. The CDR3 totals 14 residues. The V end was cut by 3 bases, the J end by 5 bases, with 11 bases between. The CDR3 DNA sequence: TGTGCCAGCAGTGAGAGGTCCCAGCACAATGAGCAGTTCTTC. Protein sequence: CASSERSQHNEQFF.

This sequence joins TRBV6-1 and TRBJ2-3; 7 bases map to TRBD2. CDR1 is MNHNS and CDR2 is SASEGT in the germline V gene. CDR3 size: 17 residues. V lost 2 bases to trimming and J lost 2 bases; unmatched junction nucleotides: 10. CDR3 bases: TGTGCCAGCAGTGAAAGACCCTCTAGCGGCTACACAGATACGCAGTATTTT. It codes for CASSERPSSGYTDTQYF.

In its sample, this clone was seen once. This rearrangement joins TRBV5-6 to TRBJ2-5; D call uncertain. Trimming stripped 4 bases from V and 1 base from J, with 8 bases between. The CDR3 extends over 13 amino acids. Germline values: CDR1 SGHDT, CDR2 YYEEEE. The CDR3, as DNA: TGTGCCAGCAGCAGAAACTCCCAAGAGACCCAGTACTTC. As protein: CASSRNSQETQYF.

The chain combines TRBV11-2 with TRBJ2-3; no clear D gene. The CDR3 runs 12 residues. V was trimmed by 3 bases and J by 3 bases, leaving 4 bases between them. Germline CDR1 and CDR2: SGHAT and FQNNGV. The CDR3 DNA follows: TGTGCCAGCAGCTTCGAGACAGATACGCAGTATTTT. It specifies CASSFETDTQYF.

The chain carries TRBV6-1 and TRBJ1-5; 11 positions agree with TRBD1. Germline assignment: CDR1 MNHNS and CDR2 SASEGT. V was clipped by 4 bases and J by 4 bases; unmatched bases: 12. CDR3 length: 18 residues. The DNA for the CDR3 is TGTGCCAGCAGTGTAATATCCGGAGGGACAGGGGGAAATCAGCCCCAGCATTTT. It translates to CASSVISGGTGGNQPQHF.

This rearrangement joins TRBV7-9 to TRBJ1-3, with TRBD1 identical over 9 bases. The CDR3 contains 17 residues. Germline V lookup: CDR1 SEHNR, CDR2 FQNEAQ (reference sequence). Unmatched junction bases numbered 6, after V lost 2 bases and J lost 1 base. The CDR3 DNA reads TGTGCCAGCAGCTTATGGGACAGGGATAAGTCTGGAAACACCATATATTTT. Its protein product is CASSLWDRDKSGNTIYF.

The rearrangement uses TRBV7-9 and TRBJ1-2; no firm D call. V was pared by 1 base and J by 3 bases, with 12 bases between. This CDR3 has 15 residues. Germline V gives CDR1 SEHNR, CDR2 FQNEAQ (reference sequence). Here the CDR3 DNA reads TGTGCCAGCAGCTTAGACGAGCAACGCGACTATGGCTACACCTTC. Encoded protein: CASSLDEQRDYGYTF.